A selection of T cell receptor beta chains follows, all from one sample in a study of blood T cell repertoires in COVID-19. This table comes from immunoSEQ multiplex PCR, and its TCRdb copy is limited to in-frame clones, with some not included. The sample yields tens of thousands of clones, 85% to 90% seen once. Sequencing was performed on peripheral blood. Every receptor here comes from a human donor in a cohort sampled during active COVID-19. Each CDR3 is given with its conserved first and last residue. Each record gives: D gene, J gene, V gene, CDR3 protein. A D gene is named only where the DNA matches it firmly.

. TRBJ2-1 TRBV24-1 CATRSSDMGEQFF
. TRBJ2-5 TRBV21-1 CASSKGYYRWETQYF
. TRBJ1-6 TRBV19 CASSISGGGRNNSPLHF
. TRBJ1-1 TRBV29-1 CSVAKGRDTEAFF
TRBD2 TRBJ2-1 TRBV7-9 CASSKDRGLESGQFF
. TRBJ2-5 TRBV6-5 CASSPLTGIIETQYF
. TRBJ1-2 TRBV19 CASSIGVFRGYTF
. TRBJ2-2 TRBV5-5 CASSPGQGLSGELFF
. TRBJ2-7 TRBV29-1 CSAGYGYEQYF
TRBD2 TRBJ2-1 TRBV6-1 CASSEDQRSPLSGRGYEQFF
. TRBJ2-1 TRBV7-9 CAPGGQLNNEQFF
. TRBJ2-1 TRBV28 CASSSLGHSGFEGQFF
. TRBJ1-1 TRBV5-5 CASSLAGNTEAFF
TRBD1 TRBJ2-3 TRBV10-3 CAISGTGNTDTQYF
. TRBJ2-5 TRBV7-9 CASSLQGQETQYF
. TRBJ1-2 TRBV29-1 CSVEGIDYTF
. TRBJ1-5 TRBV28 CASRDFDRRKAGQPQHF
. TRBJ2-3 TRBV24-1 CATSESGDTQYF
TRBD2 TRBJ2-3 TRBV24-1 CATSDRLAGIIDTQYF
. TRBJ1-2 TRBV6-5 CASSTSAGDYGYTF
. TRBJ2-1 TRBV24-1 CATSDFSGANEQFF
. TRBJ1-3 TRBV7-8 CASVAGDSGNTIYF
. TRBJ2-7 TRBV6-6 CASSYSSSSYEQYF
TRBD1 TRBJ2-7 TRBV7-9 CASTTLTSGTGAPYEQYF
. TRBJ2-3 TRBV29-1 CSVASTDTQYF
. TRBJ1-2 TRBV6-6 CASRPATGYGYTF
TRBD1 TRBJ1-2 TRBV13 CASSAGTGDYYGYTF
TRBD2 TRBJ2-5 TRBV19 CASSRTSGQETQYF
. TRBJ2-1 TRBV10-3 CAINRQASSYNEQFF
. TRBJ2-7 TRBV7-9 CASSARTETYF
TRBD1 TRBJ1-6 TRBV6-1 CASSAISGQINSPLHF
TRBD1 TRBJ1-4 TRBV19 CASSMVDRDLNEKLFF
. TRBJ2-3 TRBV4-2 CASSQNRLVDTQYF
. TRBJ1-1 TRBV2 CASLALGDTEAFF
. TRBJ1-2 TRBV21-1 CASSESGMGQGDYGYTF
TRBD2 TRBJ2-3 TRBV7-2 CASSLKSGRTAIDTQYF
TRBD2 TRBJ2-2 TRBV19 CASMWTSGTGELFF
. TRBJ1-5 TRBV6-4 CASSESGGAGQPQHF
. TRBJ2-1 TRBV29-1 CSVVLLNEQFF
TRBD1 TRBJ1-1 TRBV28 CASRWTGGRTEAFF
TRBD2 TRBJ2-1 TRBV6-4 CASSPLAGGSNEQFF
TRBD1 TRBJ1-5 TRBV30 CAWGRQGAKTWNQPQHF
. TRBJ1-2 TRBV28 CASSLTGRLGYTF
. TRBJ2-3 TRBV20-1 CSASFLSGGTDTQYF
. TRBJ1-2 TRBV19 CATYSGHPRLNYGYTF
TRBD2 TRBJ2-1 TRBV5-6 CASSFATSGYNEQFF
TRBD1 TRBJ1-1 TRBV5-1 CASSYLQTGTNTEAFF
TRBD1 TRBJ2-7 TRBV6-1 CASSDRDRSFEQYF
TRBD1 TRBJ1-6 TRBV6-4 CASSDSSLVGGSISYNSPLHF
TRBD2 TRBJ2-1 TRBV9 CASSVNPVTSGSSYNEQFF
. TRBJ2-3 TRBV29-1 CSVDTGFTDTQYF
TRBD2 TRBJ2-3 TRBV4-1 CASSSSGTSTDTQYF
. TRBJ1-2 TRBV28 CASSLGHNYGYTF
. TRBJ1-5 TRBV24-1 CATSDSNQPQHF
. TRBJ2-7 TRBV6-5 CASKVGRWDEQYF